Below, 14 T cell receptor beta chains from the same sample are listed, as sequenced in a study of tumor and adjacent non-tumor tissue in lung cancer. This sample's RNA came from whole unsorted tissue. Distant lung tissue was collected more than 3 cm away from the tumor edge. A modified ARM-PCR protocol with three rounds of nested PCR amplified TCRbeta. From the multiplex PCR reads, TCRdb called clonotypes with MiXCR, one entry per CDR3 protein. This table holds tens of thousands of distinct CDR3 sequences, around 70% found once. The sample consisted of distant non-tumor lung tissue. All receptors derive from a woman aged 45-65 years with non-small cell lung cancer.

As to this clonotype: Relative to the germline gene, one junction end is altered; a read error may explain this. The chain uses TRBV28 and TRBJ1-1; no clear D. The CDR3 runs 15 residues. In germline, CDR1 is MDHEN, CDR2 SYDVKM. DNA for the CDR3: TGTGCCAGCAGTGTAGAGGGATGGAAGAACATTGAAGCTTTCTTT. The encoded protein is CASSVEGWKNIEAFF. The full variable domain, rest sourced from reference TRBV28 and TRBJ1-1, is DVKVTQSSRYLVKRTGEKVFLECVQDMDHENMFWYRQDPGLGLRLIYFSYDVKMKEKGDIPEGYSVSREKKERFSLILESASTNQTSMYLCASSVEGWKNIEAFFGQGTRLTVV.

Note on this clonotype: An end of the junction does not agree with germline; a read error may underlie this. The V call is TRBV20-1, the J call TRBJ1-1; D is possibly TRBD1 (5 bases). From germline, CDR1 is DFQATT and CDR2 SNEGSKA (reference sequence). The CDR3 sequence is 17 residues long. The CDR3 sequence: CTARDGSGIYMNTEAFF. CDR3 sequence (DNA): TGCACTGCTAGAGATGGCTCAGGGATATACATGAACACTGAAGCATTCTTT.

Remarks on this clonotype: A read error is possible here, since a much larger clone lies one base away. The final CDR3 position lacks the conserved phenylalanine or tryptophan, pointing to a likely read error. The rearrangement uses TRBV20-1 and TRBJ2-1; the D is unclear. V was shortened by 4 bases and J by 0 bases, with 10 bases between the two germline ends. Germline CDR1 DFQATT, CDR2 SNEGSKA (reference sequence). The CDR3 consists of 14 residues. DNA of the CDR3: TGCAGTGCTATCGGCGGCAGCTCCTACAATGAGCAGTTCTTA. It codes for CSAIGGSSYNEQFL.

This clonotype was counted many times. The chain combines TRBV6-2 or TRBV6-3 with TRBJ2-1, with 11 positions matching TRBD1. Germline-derived CDR1 and CDR2 are MNHEY and SVGEGT. The CDR3 has 15 residues. V lost 2 bases, J lost 9 bases, and 6 bases stayed unmatched. The DNA of the CDR3 is TGTGCCAGCAGTTACAAGGACAGGGGGCGATCTGAGCAGTTCTTC. This gives the protein CASSYKDRGRSEQFF.

This clonotype was seen ten or more times. A much larger clone sits a single nucleotide away, making a read error possible. The rearrangement uses TRBV11-1 and TRBJ2-1, with unresolved D. Trimming left V 7 bases short and J 6 bases short, with 7 bases between. The CDR3 sequence is 11 residues long. The V gene's germline CDR1 is SGHAT and CDR2 FQDESV (reference sequence). DNA of the CDR3: TGTGCCAGCACCAATGGCAATGAGCAGTTCTTC. Protein: CASTNGNEQFF.

This clonotype was counted only a few times. V is TRBV5-1 and J is TRBJ2-5; TRBD1 agrees at 10 bases. This CDR3 spans 15 amino acids. V lost 4 bases to trimming and J lost 1 base; unmatched junction nucleotides: 4. Per germline, CDR1 SGHRS and CDR2 YFSETQ. CDR3 region: CASSQGQGFQETQYF. In nucleotides, the CDR3 is TGCGCCAGCAGCCAGGGACAGGGGTTCCAAGAGACCCAGTACTTC.

With respect to this clonotype: A read error may produce the germline difference seen at one junction end. V gene TRBV20-1 combines with J gene TRBJ2-1, with D possibly matching TRBD1 (7 bases). This CDR3 spans 14 amino acids. The V gene's germline CDR1 is DFQATT and CDR2 SNEGSKA (reference sequence). The CDR3 coding sequence is TGCAGTGCTAGCAGGGGGGCCTCCTACAATGAGCTGTTCTTC. Translation gives CSASRGASYNELFF.

In the case of this clonotype: Its ends do not fully match the called genes, so a read error is possible. The J gene is TRBJ2-7, the V gene TRBV4-1; unclear D gene. This CDR3 is 15 amino acids long. Germline assignment: CDR1 MGHRA and CDR2 YSYEKL. The chain's CDR3 is CSSRPVTSTPYEQYF. The CDR3, as DNA: TGCTCCAGCAGGCCCGTGACATCCACCCCCTACGAGCAGTACTTC.

This clonotype was seen more than once but under ten times. The V call is TRBV28, the J call TRBJ1-2; D is uncertain. V was shortened by 6 bases and J by 3 bases, with 8 bases between the two germline ends. The CDR3 spans 12 residues. Germline lookup yields CDR1 MDHEN and CDR2 SYDVKM. The CDR3 DNA reads TGTGCCAGCAGGAAGGCTTACTATGGCTACACCTTC. It encodes CASRKAYYGYTF.

The J gene is TRBJ2-3, the V gene TRBV6-1; 9 nucleotides agree with TRBD2. The germline V gene encodes CDR1 MNHNS and CDR2 SASEGT. CDR3 size: 17 residues. The CDR3 bases are TGTACCGGCAGTGACCGTGGTAGCGGGAGTTCCGCAGATACGCAGTATTTT. Its protein product is CTGSDRGSGSSADTQYF.

Concerning this clonotype itself: This clone may be a read error of a much larger clone one base away. V usage is TRBV12-3 or TRBV12-4 and J usage is TRBJ2-3, with TRBD2 matching 10 bases. This CDR3 comprises 14 residues. J was trimmed by 4 bases and V by 10 bases; bases with no gene match: 8. The CDR3 sequence is CANNILAGADTQYF. For the CDR3, the DNA is TGTGCCAACAATATCCTAGCGGGAGCAGATACGCAGTATTTT.

With regard to this clonotype: A read error is likely, as this CDR3 ends without the conserved phenylalanine or tryptophan. This chain joins TRBV11-2 and TRBJ2-7; 9 bases align to TRBD1. This CDR3 contains 15 residues. The V segment lost 1 base and the J segment 6 bases; nucleotides outside the gene matches: 7. Per germline, CDR1 SGHAT and CDR2 FQNNGV. CDR3 loop: CASSLVGQGTSEQYL. The CDR3 DNA is TGTGCCAGCAGCTTAGTTGGACAGGGGACATCCGAGCAGTACTTA.

On this clonotype itself: One end of the junction varies from germline; a read error may be responsible. CDR3 in DNA: TGCAGCGCTAAGGACCGTTTCTCCCTCGGGGAGCAGTACTTC. This encodes CSAKDRFSLGEQYF. V is TRBV20-1 and J is TRBJ2-7; no clear D gene. Germline loops: CDR1 DFQATT, CDR2 SNEGSKA (reference sequence). The CDR3 spans 14 residues.

In regard to this clonotype: Relative to the germline gene, one junction end is altered; a read error may explain this. V and J are TRBV10-3 and TRBJ2-2; the D gene is possibly TRBD1 (6 bases). This CDR3 comprises 14 residues. Germline V CDR1 and CDR2: ENHRY, SYGVKD. The CDR3 nucleotides are TGTGCCATGAGAGGTAACGGGGACACCGGAGAGCTGTTTTTT. Encoded protein: CAMRGNGDTGELFF.